This TCR beta chain was found in a study of patients and donors after allogeneic stem cell transplantation. The CDR3 extends over 16 amino acids. In germline, CDR1 is SGHRS, CDR2 YFSETQ. The ends were cut back, 0 bases at V and 4 bases at J, with 15 bases in the middle. TCRdb processed the RT-PCR reads anew with MiXCR; each CDR3 protein has one entry. The table lists approximately 200,000 distinct CDR3 sequences, more than 35% of them singletons. The chain recombines TRBV5-1 with TRBJ2-3, with D hard to call. This TCR was sampled from a human donor who was either an allogeneic HSCT recipient or a stem cell or donor lymphocyte infusion donor (not recorded which). It is not recorded whose cells these are; they may come from a transplant donor. Sample: blood, either unsorted or a sorted T cell fraction (not recorded which). The CDR3: CASSLEGSQTSDTQYF. CDR3 nucleotides: TGCGCCAGCAGCTTGGAGGGCTCGCAGACCTCAGATACGCAGTATTTT.